Below are 30 T cell receptor beta chains sequenced from a single sample in a study of cytomegalovirus exposure and HLA in healthy donors. 60 Vbeta and 13 Jbeta primers were used in PCR. Data came from immunoSEQ multiplex PCR; TCRdb stores just in-frame clones and leaves some out. The data show over 30,000 clones, with roughly 60% seen just once and about 21% held by the top ten. Sequenced sample: PBMCs. Receptor source: a man aged 45 to 65 in good health and CMV-seropositive.

The chain is built from TRBV30 and TRBJ1-6; D is possibly TRBD1 (5 bases). This CDR3 is 15 amino acids long. The germline gives CDR1 GTSNPN, CDR2 SVGIG (reference sequence). The V end lost 3 bases, the J end lost 9 bases, and 18 bases lay between the germline ends. The CDR3 sequence: CAWRETGGIVSPLHF. DNA of the CDR3: TGTGCCTGGAGAGAAACGGGGGGAATCGTTTCACCCCTCCACTTT.

The chain recombines TRBV7-6 with TRBJ2-7, with a weak D call TRBD1 (6 bases). Germline lookup yields CDR1 SGHVS and CDR2 FNYEAQ. The V end lost 1 base, the J end lost 2 bases, and 9 bases lay between the germline ends. The CDR3 has 14 residues. CDR3 DNA: TGTGCCAGCAGCTTAGGGGGGCCGACCTACGAGCAGTACTTC. Its translation: CASSLGGPTYEQYF.

This clone was observed a handful of times. The rearrangement links TRBV28 to TRBJ1-3, with D possibly being TRBD1 (6 bases). This CDR3 has 15 amino acids. The germline V gene has CDR1 MDHEN and CDR2 SYDVKM. V lost 7 bases to trimming and J lost 4 bases, with 17 bases between them. CDR3 sequence (DNA): TGTGCCAGCATCGCCTCTACAGGGTCCGGAAACACCATATATTTT. It encodes CASIASTGSGNTIYF.

The chain carries TRBV7-6 and TRBJ1-2, with 8 bases aligning to TRBD1. V dropped 4 bases and J dropped 1; count of bases not matched to a gene: 8. Germline loops: CDR1 SGHVS, CDR2 FNYEAQ. There are 16 residues in the CDR3. Here the CDR3 DNA reads TGTGCCAGCAGCTCTCTCCAGGGGGCAGATAACTATGGCTACACCTTC. Translated, it gives CASSSLQGADNYGYTF.

J is TRBJ1-5 and V is TRBV7-2, with D unresolved. V lost 5 bases, J lost 5 bases, and 10 bases lay in between. This CDR3 has 13 residues. Germline lookup yields CDR1 SGHTA and CDR2 FQGNSA. CDR3 sequence (DNA): TGTGCCAGCAGCCCCCTTTTCGATCAGCCCCAGCATTTT. The encoded protein is CASSPLFDQPQHF.

This chain joins TRBV29-1 and TRBJ2-5; 15 positions match TRBD2. The CDR3 sequence is 17 residues long. V trimming: 6 bases; J trimming: 1 base; junction bases outside the gene matches: 9. Germline-derived CDR1 and CDR2 are SQVTM and ANQGSEA. The DNA for the CDR3 is TGCAGCGTCGCCGGACTAGCGGGAGGGCCCGTCCAAGAGACCCAGTACTTC. This codes for CSVAGLAGGPVQETQYF.

This sequence joins TRBV6-5 and TRBJ1-2; the D is unclear. CDR1 is MNHEY, CDR2 SVGAGI, per germline. The ends were cut back, 5 bases at V and 8 bases at J, with 9 bases in the middle. The CDR3 length is 11 residues. The CDR3 DNA sequence: TGTGCCAGCAGTGATCGGAGGGGCTACACCTTC. Translated: CASSDRRGYTF.

The J gene is TRBJ2-1, the V gene TRBV15; no clear D. The CDR3 loop spans 12 amino acids. Germline V gene sequence: CDR1 LNHNV, CDR2 YYDKDF (reference sequence). Trimming removed 1 base from V and 10 bases from J, with 8 bases in between. The CDR3 nucleotides are TGTGCCACCAGCAGAGCAGAACCGGAGCAGTTCTTC. It is translated as CATSRAEPEQFF.

This clone was seen only a few times. The V gene is TRBV5-6, the J gene TRBJ2-1, with TRBD1 matching over 7 bases. Germline-derived CDR1 and CDR2 are SGHDT and YYEEEE. The J segment lost 5 bases and the V segment lost 0 bases, leaving 8 bases of the junction unmatched. The CDR3 sequence is 16 residues long. The CDR3 DNA is TGTGCCAGCAGCTTGGTCGGGACAGAAGGACACAATGAGCAGTTCTTC. It codes for CASSLVGTEGHNEQFF.

J is TRBJ2-7 and V is TRBV7-6; 7 bases match TRBD2. Germline assignment: CDR1 SGHVS and CDR2 FNYEAQ. V shed 1 base and J 6 bases; nucleotides not matched to a gene: 15. This CDR3 spans 17 amino acids. The CDR3 here is CASSLESGEGGSAEQYF. The CDR3 nucleotides are TGTGCCAGCAGCTTAGAGTCGGGGGAGGGTGGGAGTGCCGAGCAGTACTTC.

The DNA of the CDR3 is TGTGCCAGCAGTTGGGTTACAGGGGCGGGACAGCCCCAGCATTTT. Amino acid sequence: CASSWVTGAGQPQHF. This chain connects TRBV28 to TRBJ1-5; 7 bases fit TRBD1. The ends lost 4 bases at V and 7 bases at J; junction bases unmatched: 10. The CDR3 has 15 amino acids. The germline CDR1 and CDR2 sequences are MDHEN and SYDVKM.

V and J are TRBV2 and TRBJ1-4, with 7 bases aligning to TRBD1. The CDR3 contains 16 residues. Germline CDR1 SNHLY, CDR2 FYNNEI. V shed 4 bases and J 2 bases; nucleotides not matched to a gene: 7. The CDR3 DNA reads as TGTGCCAGCAGTGGGGGGACAGACTTGACTAATGAAAAACTGTTTTTT. It yields the protein CASSGGTDLTNEKLFF.

The chain combines TRBV25-1 with TRBJ2-7; TRBD2 might be the D (5 bases). With 6 bases removed from V and 2 bases from J, the gap between germline ends came to 17 bases. CDR3 length: 15 amino acids. Looked up from germline, CDR1 is MGHDK and CDR2 is SYGVNS. CDR3 coding DNA: TGTGCCAGCAGCCAACCGGGGTCCCGCCCCTACGAGCAGTACTTC. It yields the protein CASSQPGSRPYEQYF.

This clone was recorded once. V and J are TRBV6-6 and TRBJ2-7, with unresolved D. The germline V and J ends were trimmed by 4 bases and 4 bases, with 14 bases remaining between them. Looked up from germline, CDR1 is MNHNY and CDR2 is SVGAGI (reference sequence). The CDR3 covers 14 residues. CDR3 amino acids: CASSSEAYGYEQYF. In DNA, the CDR3 is TGTGCCAGCAGTTCGGAAGCGTACGGTTACGAGCAGTACTTC.

For the CDR3, the DNA is TGCAGCGTAGGGACTAGCGGGGCCTACGAGCAGTACTTC. It codes for CSVGTSGAYEQYF. V usage is TRBV29-1 and J usage is TRBJ2-7; 13 bases are shared with TRBD2. This CDR3 contains 13 residues. J was trimmed by 2 bases and V by 6 bases; bases with no gene match: 1. The V gene's germline CDR1 is SQVTM and CDR2 ANQGSEA.

The rearrangement links TRBV6-5 to TRBJ2-3; 10 positions agree with TRBD2. Unmatched junction bases numbered 7, after V lost 6 bases and J lost 4 bases. Looked up from germline, CDR1 is MNHEY and CDR2 is SVGAGI. The CDR3 has 15 amino acids. CDR3 in amino acids: CASSQTSGKADTQYF. The DNA for the CDR3 is TGTGCCAGCAGCCAAACTAGCGGGAAGGCAGATACGCAGTATTTT.

This rearrangement joins TRBV6-6 to TRBJ2-7; D unresolved. CDR1 and CDR2 from the germline V gene are MNHNY and SVGAGI (reference sequence). Trimming pared 0 bases from V and 2 bases from J, leaving 11 bases between. The CDR3 is 15 residues long. The CDR3 DNA reads TGTGCCAGCAGTTACTCGACGGCTACAGCCTACGAGCAGTACTTC. Amino acid sequence: CASSYSTATAYEQYF.

This chain connects TRBV28 to TRBJ1-2; 11 bases match TRBD1. This CDR3 is built from 15 residues. After removal of 6 bases from V and 4 bases from J, the junction contained 7 bases not matched to a gene. The germline gives CDR1 MDHEN, CDR2 SYDVKM. The DNA for the CDR3 is TGTGCCAGCAGCTATCCCGGGACAGGGGGCTATGGCTACACCTTC. Translating it yields CASSYPGTGGYGYTF.

This chain links TRBV6-1 with TRBJ2-1, with D possibly TRBD2 on 6 matching bases. The V end was cut by 6 bases, the J end by 0 bases, with 6 bases between. Per the germline V gene, CDR1 is MNHNS and CDR2 is SASEGT. CDR3 size: 13 residues. The CDR3 DNA sequence: TGTGCCAGCAGGACTAGCTCCTACAATGAGCAGTTCTTC. Its translation: CASRTSSYNEQFF.

The chain joins TRBV29-1 to TRBJ2-1; 14 nucleotides match TRBD2. With V trimmed by 0 bases and J by 5 bases, 9 bases remained unmatched. The CDR3 is 18 residues long. CDR1 is SQVTM, CDR2 ANQGSEA, per germline. The CDR3 is CSVEEGDRGLAGDNEQFF. CDR3 in DNA: TGCAGCGTTGAAGAAGGGGACAGGGGACTAGCGGGAGACAATGAGCAGTTCTTC.

The V gene is TRBV6-1, the J gene TRBJ1-3, with D uncertain. Germline loops: CDR1 MNHNS, CDR2 SASEGT. This CDR3 contains 13 residues. V was cut by 7 bases and J by 3 bases, with 10 bases left in between. This CDR3 reads CASNALVGNTIYF. As DNA, the CDR3 is TGTGCCAGCAATGCATTAGTTGGAAACACCATATATTTT.

The V gene is TRBV4-1, the J gene TRBJ1-4; D gene uncertain. The CDR3 consists of 14 residues. CDR1 is MGHRA and CDR2 is YSYEKL in the germline V gene. Deletions cut 1 base from V and 11 bases from J, with 14 bases between. The CDR3 nucleotides are TGCGCCAGCAGCCAAGTTCGTTCCGGAGACAAACTGTTTTTT. It codes for CASSQVRSGDKLFF.

The genes are TRBV5-8 and TRBJ2-1; D uncertain. Trimming took 2 bases from V and 0 from J, leaving 12 bases between them. The germline V gene encodes CDR1 SGHTS and CDR2 YDEGEE. The CDR3 is 16 amino acids. The CDR3: CASSFSLLSSYNEQFF. The CDR3 region has the DNA TGTGCCAGCAGCTTCTCGCTGCTGAGCTCCTACAATGAGCAGTTCTTC.

The rearrangement uses TRBV6-6 and TRBJ2-7; 11 nucleotides align to TRBD1. V shed 4 bases, J shed 3 bases, and the junction held 5 bases outside the gene matches. CDR1 is MNHNY, CDR2 SVGAGI, per germline (reference sequence). The CDR3 runs to 15 residues. Here the CDR3 reads CASSSSDRGLYEQYF. CDR3 nucleotide sequence: TGTGCCAGCAGTTCCTCGGACAGGGGGCTCTACGAGCAGTACTTC.

The chain couples TRBV28 to TRBJ2-7; TRBD2 agrees at 8 bases. Germline assignment: CDR1 MDHEN and CDR2 SYDVKM. The ends lost 9 bases at V and 1 base at J; junction bases unmatched: 8. The CDR3 is 14 residues long. DNA of the CDR3: TGTGCCAGTCGTCTAGCGGGTACGTCCTACGAGCAGTACTTC. Translation: CASRLAGTSYEQYF. Combining the CDR3 with reference TRBV28 and TRBJ2-7 gives the whole variable domain DVKVTQSSRYLVKRTGEKVFLECVQDMDHENMFWYRQDPGLGLRLIYFSYDVKMKEKGDIPEGYSVSREKKERFSLILESASTNQTSMYLCASRLAGTSYEQYFGPGTRLTVT.

This chain connects TRBV27 to TRBJ2-6; D uncertain. V lost 0 bases to trimming and J lost 2 bases, with 2 bases between them. This CDR3 comprises 14 residues. Per germline, CDR1 MNHEY and CDR2 SMNVEV (reference sequence). The chain's CDR3 is CASSLSTGANVLTF. The DNA for the CDR3 is TGTGCCAGCAGTTTATCCACTGGGGCCAACGTCCTGACTTTC.

This chain joins TRBV5-1 and TRBJ1-1; no reliable D call. The CDR3 length is 12 residues. Germline CDR1 reads SGHRS; CDR2 reads YFSETQ. V was trimmed by 2 bases and J by 11 bases, leaving 13 bases between them. The CDR3 spells CASSLPPGEAFF. DNA for the CDR3: TGCGCCAGCAGCTTACCACCCGGGGAGGCTTTCTTT. Using reference TRBV5-1 and TRBJ1-1 for the parts outside the CDR3, the full variable domain is KAGVTQTPRYLIKTRGQQVTLSCSPISGHRSVSWYQQTPGQGLQFLFEYFSETQRNKGNFPGRFSGRQFSNSRSEMNVSTLELGDSALYLCASSLPPGEAFFGQGTRLTVV.

The rearrangement joins TRBV10-3 to TRBJ1-2, with TRBD1 matching over 8 bases. This CDR3 is 15 amino acids long. The junction had 4 bases not matched to a gene; V was cut back by 0 bases and J by 4 bases. Germline V gives CDR1 ENHRY, CDR2 SYGVKD. The CDR3 region has the DNA TGTGCCATCAGTGAGTCTCAGGGGGCCATCTATGGCTACACCTTC. Translation: CAISESQGAIYGYTF.

The V gene is TRBV5-1, the J gene TRBJ2-1, with TRBD2 identical over 8 bases. Germline loops: CDR1 SGHRS, CDR2 YFSETQ. The CDR3 extends over 15 amino acids. The J segment lost 2 bases and the V segment lost 3 bases, leaving 4 bases of the junction unmatched. This CDR3 is CASSYSGDPYNEQFF. For the CDR3, the DNA is TGCGCCAGCAGCTATAGCGGGGACCCCTACAATGAGCAGTTCTTC.

This chain uses TRBV9 with TRBJ2-5, with 9 bases identical to TRBD2. The germline gives CDR1 SGDLS, CDR2 YYNGEE. J gave up 1 base and V 3 bases, and 4 bases lay outside the gene matches. This CDR3 has 15 amino acids. The CDR3 region is CASSAQTSGQETQYF. CDR3 nucleotides: TGTGCCAGCAGCGCTCAGACTAGCGGCCAAGAGACCCAGTACTTC.